The T cell receptor (beta chain) described here comes from a study of T cell clonality in common variable immunodeficiency. This clone was observed a handful of times. The antigen remains undetermined. The CDR3 extends 3 residues past the end of the read, so its final part is completed from the germline J gene. Both groups were predominantly of Caucasian heritage. Clones were read by immunoSEQ multiplex PCR, and TCRdb kept only the in-frame ones, dropping some. The record shows about 26,000 clones for this sample, with no singletons present. Study results and limitations: CVID subjects showed higher TCRbeta clonality than healthy controls. Common variable immunodeficiency TCR beta sequences reportedly had fewer deletions and N-nucleotide insertions.

The CDR3 is made up of 16 amino acids. V was pared by 6 bases and J by 4 bases, with 8 bases of the junction left unmatched. Germline CDR1 and CDR2: KGHSH and LQKENI. Sequencing was performed on peripheral blood mononuclear cells. The clonotype comes from a human donor with common variable immunodeficiency. V usage is TRBV18 and J usage is TRBJ2-2, with 10 bases lining up with TRBD2. CDR3 amino acids: CASSPPGLASTGELFF. Incomplete CDR3 DNA: TGTGCCAGCTCTCCGCCGGGACTAGCGAGCACCGGGGAG.